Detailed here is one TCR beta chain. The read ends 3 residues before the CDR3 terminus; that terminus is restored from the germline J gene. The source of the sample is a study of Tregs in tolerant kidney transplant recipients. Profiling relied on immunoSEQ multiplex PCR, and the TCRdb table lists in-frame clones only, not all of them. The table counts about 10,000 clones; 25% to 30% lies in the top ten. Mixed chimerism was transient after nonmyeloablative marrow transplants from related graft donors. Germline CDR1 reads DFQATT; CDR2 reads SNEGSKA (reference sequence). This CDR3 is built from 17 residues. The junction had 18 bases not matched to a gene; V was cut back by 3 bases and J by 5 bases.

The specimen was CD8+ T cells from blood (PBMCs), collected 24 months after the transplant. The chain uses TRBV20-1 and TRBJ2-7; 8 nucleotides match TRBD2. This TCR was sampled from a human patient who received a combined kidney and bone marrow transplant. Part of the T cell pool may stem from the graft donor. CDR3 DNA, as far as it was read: TGCAGTGCTAGCGGGGGTATAGCGGGAAGGATTGTGAACGAG. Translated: CSASGGIAGRIVNE. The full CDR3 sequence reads CSASGGIAGRIVNEQYF.